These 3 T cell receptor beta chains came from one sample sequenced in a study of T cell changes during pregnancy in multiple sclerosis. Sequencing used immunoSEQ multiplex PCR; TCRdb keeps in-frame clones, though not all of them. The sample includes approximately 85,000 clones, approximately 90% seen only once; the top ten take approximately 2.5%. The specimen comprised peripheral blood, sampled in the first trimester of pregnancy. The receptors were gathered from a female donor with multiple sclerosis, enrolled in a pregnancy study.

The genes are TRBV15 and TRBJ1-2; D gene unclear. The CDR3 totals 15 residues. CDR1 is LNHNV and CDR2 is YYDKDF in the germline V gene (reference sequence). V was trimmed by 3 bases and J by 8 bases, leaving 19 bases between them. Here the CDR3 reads CATSSYGNSLEGYTF. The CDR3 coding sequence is TGTGCCACCAGCAGCTACGGGAACTCCTTAGAGGGCTACACCTTC. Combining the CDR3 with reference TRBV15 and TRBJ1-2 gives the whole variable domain DAMVIQNPRYQVTQFGKPVTLSCSQTLNHNVMYWYQQKSSQAPKLLFHYYDKDFNNEADTPDNFQSRRPNTSFCFLDIRSPGLGDTAMYLCATSSYGNSLEGYTFGSGTRLTVV.

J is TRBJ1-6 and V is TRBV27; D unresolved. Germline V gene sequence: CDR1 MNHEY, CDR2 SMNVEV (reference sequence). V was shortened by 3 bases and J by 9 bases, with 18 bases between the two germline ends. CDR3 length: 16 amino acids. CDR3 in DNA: TGTGCCAGCAGTTTGTTTGGGCGTCAGGTTGGTTCACCCCTCCACTTT. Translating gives CASSLFGRQVGSPLHF.

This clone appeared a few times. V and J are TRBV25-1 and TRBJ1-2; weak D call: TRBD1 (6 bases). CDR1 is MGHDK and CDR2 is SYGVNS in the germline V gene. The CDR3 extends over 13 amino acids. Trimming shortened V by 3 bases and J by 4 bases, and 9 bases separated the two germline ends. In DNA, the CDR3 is TGTGCCAGCAGTGACAGGGGTCTCTATGGCTACACCTTC. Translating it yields CASSDRGLYGYTF.